This TCR beta chain was observed in a study of OX40 agonist ivuxolimab in advanced cancers. About the study as a whole: Ivuxolimab was an agonistic, fully human IgG2 monoclonal antibody directed against OX40 (CD134), a costimulatory receptor. Partial responses occurred in three dose-escalation patients: two with cutaneous melanoma and one with hepatocellular carcinoma. Among the roughly 52 dose-escalation patients, around 20 had hepatocellular carcinoma, approximately 15 melanoma, 9 renal cell carcinoma and 9 head and neck cancer. The purpose of peripheral TCRbeta sequencing was to test whether ivuxolimab changed TCR sequence diversity and led to clonal T-cell expansion. The dose-escalation cohort was 82.7% male with a mean age of approximately 60 years, ranging from roughly 23 to 80. Intravenous ivuxolimab was administered to patients every 2 weeks at six dose levels: 0.01, 0.1, 0.3, 1.5, 3 and 10 mg/kg. Patients were allowed to have had prior anti-PD-1, anti-PD-L1 or anti-CTLA-4 therapy, and 40% of the dose-escalation patients had been treated with checkpoint inhibitors. The paper reports the monotherapy dose-escalation portion (N ≈ 52 patients) of the phase I ivuxolimab trial.

Notes on this clone: Its cognate antigen has yet to be identified. No much larger clone is present one base from it, and per-base qualities are unavailable.

What the study reported, not specific to this receptor: After ivuxolimab, expanded clones were on average more numerous among CD8+ T cells than among CD4+ T cells. Partial responders in the 0.1-3.0 mg/kg groups had among the lowest normalized peripheral clonal expansion, especially among CD8+ T cells. Low levels of normalized T-cell clonal expansion were also seen in some nonresponding patients. At doses from 0.1 to 3.0 mg/kg, clonal expansion was seen in both CD4+ and CD8+ blood T cells between baseline and week 6. The antigen specificity of the clonally expanded peripheral T cells was not determined.

Patients with a history of autoimmune disease or receiving systemic immunosuppression were excluded from the trial. Peripheral blood for TCR sequencing was drawn from every dose cohort at baseline, at cycle 4 day 1 and at cycle 7 day 1. Samples were obtained from an open-label, multicenter, first-in-human phase I dose-escalation trial of ivuxolimab. Adults with locally advanced or metastatic head and neck squamous cell, hepatocellular, melanoma or renal cell carcinoma were enrolled in the trial. CD4+ and CD8+ T cells were sorted separately from peripheral blood before TCR sequencing. Genomic DNA was isolated from the sorted cells so that the TCRbeta CDR3 region could be sequenced. The immunoSEQ Assay was used to sequence the TCRbeta CDR3 regions. TCRdb carries this immuneACCESS record with in-frame sequences only. Its versions omit some clonotypes, under half of them owing to an unresolved V gene in the studies checked, with the rest unexplained. This sample holds under 75,000 clones; about 90% were observed only once. About 14% of the sample is held by the ten biggest clonotypes.

The receptor was derived from an adult with an advanced solid tumor such as melanoma, head and neck, liver or kidney cancer. Sequenced here: CD4+ or CD8+ T cells sorted from blood, sampled in a trial of the OX40 agonist ivuxolimab.

CDR3 region: CASSVGGEMNTEAFF. The nucleotide sequence reads TGTGCCAGCAGCGTAGGGGGGGAGATGAACACTGAAGCTTTCTTT. The sequence links TRBV9 to TRBJ1-1; tentative D gene TRBD1, with 5 bases matching. From a lookup of the germline V gene, CDR1 and CDR2 are SGDLS and YYNGEE. Trimming costs V 0 bases and J 0 bases, and their ends lie 9 bases apart. The CDR3 goes from the cysteine to the phenylalanine over 15 residues. Only the CDR3 portion is preserved as DNA: 45 bases, with reading frame beginning at the first base.